This T cell receptor beta chain was captured in a study of CD8 T cells in Susac syndrome. The healthy controls were matched to patients by age and sex. Random hexamers served to reverse transcribe about 0.45 to 1 ug RNA. Multiplex PCR with immunoSEQ amplified the TCR beta CDR3 across 54 Vbeta and 13 Jbeta. MiXCR, run by TCRdb on the immunoSEQ multiplex PCR reads, gives a single entry per CDR3 protein. The table lists about 200,000 distinct CDR3 sequences, 90% to 95% of them singletons. Looked up from germline, CDR1 is SGHRS and CDR2 is YFSETQ. After removal of 4 bases from V and 6 bases from J, the junction contained 2 bases not matched to a gene. The CDR3 spans 13 residues.

The specimen sequenced was CD4+ T cells from PBMCs. This chain connects TRBV5-1 to TRBJ2-4; 9 bases are shared with TRBD1. This clonotype was obtained from a human donor in good health. The CDR3 coding sequence is TGCGCCAGCAGCACGGGACAGGGAAACATTCAGTACTTC. The encoded protein is CASSTGQGNIQYF.